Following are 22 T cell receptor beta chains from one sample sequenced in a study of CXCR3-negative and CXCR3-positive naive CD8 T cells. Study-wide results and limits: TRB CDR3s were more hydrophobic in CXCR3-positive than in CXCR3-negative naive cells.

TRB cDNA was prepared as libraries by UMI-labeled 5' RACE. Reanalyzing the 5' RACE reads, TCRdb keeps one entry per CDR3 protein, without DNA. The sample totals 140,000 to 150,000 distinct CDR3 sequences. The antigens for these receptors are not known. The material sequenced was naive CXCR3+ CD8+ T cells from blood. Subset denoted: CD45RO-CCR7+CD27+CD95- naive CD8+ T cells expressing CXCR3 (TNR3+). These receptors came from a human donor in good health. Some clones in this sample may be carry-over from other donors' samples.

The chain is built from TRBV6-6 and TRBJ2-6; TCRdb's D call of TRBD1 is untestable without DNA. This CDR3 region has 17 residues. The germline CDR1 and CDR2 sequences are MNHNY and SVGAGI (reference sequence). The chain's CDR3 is CASRSGGQSSGANVLTF.

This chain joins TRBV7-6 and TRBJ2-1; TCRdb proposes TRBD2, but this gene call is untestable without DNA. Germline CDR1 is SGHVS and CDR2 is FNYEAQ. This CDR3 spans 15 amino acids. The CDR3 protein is CASSTGLAGNNEQFF. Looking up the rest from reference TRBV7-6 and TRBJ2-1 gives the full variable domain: GAGVSQSPRYKVTKRGQDVALRCDPISGHVSLYWYRQALGQGPEFLTYFNYEAQQDKSGLPNDRFSAERPEGSISTLTIQRTEQRDSAMYRCASSTGLAGNNEQFFGPGTRLTVL.

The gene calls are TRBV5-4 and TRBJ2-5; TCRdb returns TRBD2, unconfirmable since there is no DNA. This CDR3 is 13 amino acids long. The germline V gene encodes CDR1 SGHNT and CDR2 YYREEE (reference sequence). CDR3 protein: CASWTRLEETQYF.

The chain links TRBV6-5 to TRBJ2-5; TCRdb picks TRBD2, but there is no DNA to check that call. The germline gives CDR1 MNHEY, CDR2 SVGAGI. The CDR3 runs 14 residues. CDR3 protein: CASSWINEGETQYF.

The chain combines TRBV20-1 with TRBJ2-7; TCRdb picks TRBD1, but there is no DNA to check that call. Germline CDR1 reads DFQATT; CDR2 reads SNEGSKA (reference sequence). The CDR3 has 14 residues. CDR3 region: CSARVQTGSYEQYF.

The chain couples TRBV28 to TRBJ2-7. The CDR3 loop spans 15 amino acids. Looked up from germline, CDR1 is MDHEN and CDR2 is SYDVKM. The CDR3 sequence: CASSSLSAGFYEQYF.

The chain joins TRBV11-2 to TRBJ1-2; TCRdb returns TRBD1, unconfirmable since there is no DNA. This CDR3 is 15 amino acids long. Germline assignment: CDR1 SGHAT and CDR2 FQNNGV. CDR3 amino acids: CASSLSVRESYGYTF.

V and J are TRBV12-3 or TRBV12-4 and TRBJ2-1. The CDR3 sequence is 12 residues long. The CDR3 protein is CASSFEQREQFF.

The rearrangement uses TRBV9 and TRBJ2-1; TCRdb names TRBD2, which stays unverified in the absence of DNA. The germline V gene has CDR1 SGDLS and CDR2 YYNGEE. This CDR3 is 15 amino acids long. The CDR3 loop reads CASSETGRPALEQFF.

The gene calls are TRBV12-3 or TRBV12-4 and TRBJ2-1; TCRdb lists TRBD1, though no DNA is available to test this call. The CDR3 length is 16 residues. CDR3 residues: CASSLSRTGAGDEQFF.

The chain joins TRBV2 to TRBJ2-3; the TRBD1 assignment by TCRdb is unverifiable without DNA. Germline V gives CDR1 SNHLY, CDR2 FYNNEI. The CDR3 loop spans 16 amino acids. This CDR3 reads CASRALRERGVNTQYF.

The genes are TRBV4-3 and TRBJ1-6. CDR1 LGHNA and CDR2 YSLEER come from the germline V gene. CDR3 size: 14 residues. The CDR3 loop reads CASSQEVQDEPLHF.

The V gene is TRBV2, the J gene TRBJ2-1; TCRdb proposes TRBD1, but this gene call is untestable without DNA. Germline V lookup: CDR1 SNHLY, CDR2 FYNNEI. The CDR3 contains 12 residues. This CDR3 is CASSGYPYEQFF.

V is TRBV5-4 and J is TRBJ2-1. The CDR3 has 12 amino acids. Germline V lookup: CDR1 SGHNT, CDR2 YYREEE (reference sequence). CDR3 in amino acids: CASSFARTEQFF.

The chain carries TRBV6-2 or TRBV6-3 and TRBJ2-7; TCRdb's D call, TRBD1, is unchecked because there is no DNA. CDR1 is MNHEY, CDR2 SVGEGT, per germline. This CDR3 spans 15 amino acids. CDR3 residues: CASSYRAGRGDEQYF.

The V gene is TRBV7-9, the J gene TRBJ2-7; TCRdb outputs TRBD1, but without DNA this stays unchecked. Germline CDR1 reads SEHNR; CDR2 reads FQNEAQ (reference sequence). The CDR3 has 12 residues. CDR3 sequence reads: CASSLPGFTQYF.

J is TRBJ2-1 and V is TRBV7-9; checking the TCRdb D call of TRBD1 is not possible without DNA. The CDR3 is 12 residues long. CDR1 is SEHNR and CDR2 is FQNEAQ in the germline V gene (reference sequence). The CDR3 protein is CASTQGWNEQFF.

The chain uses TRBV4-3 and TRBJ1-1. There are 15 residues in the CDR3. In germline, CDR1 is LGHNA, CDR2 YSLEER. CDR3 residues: CASSQLGRGGYSAFF.

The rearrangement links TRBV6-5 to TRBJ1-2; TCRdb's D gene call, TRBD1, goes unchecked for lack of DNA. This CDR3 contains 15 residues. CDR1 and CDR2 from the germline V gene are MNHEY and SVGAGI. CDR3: CASSYSILDKNGYTF.

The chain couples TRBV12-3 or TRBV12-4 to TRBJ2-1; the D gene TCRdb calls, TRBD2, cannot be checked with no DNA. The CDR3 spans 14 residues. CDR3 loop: CASSWEREALEQFF.

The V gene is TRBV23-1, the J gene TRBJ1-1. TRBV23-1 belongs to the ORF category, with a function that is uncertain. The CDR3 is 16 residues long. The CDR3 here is CASSQSSGSMNTEAFF.

CDR3 sequence reads: CASSLTGSKNIQYF. This sequence joins TRBV7-9 and TRBJ2-4; TCRdb selects TRBD1, and the lack of DNA leaves this call unchecked. Germline-derived CDR1 and CDR2 are SEHNR and FQNEAQ (reference sequence). CDR3 length: 14 amino acids.